Listed below are T cell receptor beta chains from one sample, sequenced in a study of CD4 T cells in relation to SARS-CoV-2 and coronaviruses. No cognate antigen is known for these TCRs. Sequencing used immunoSEQ multiplex PCR; TCRdb keeps in-frame clones, though not all of them. The sample shows under 20,000 clones, roughly 77% of them seen only once. Sequenced sample: CD4+ T cells from PBMCs, cultured in vitro. The origin of the receptors is a human donor in good health. Each CDR3 is given with its conserved first and last residue. Each record gives: J gene, D gene, V gene, clone size, CDR3 DNA, CDR3 protein. D genes are given only for firm matches. Where a row states a size, it is once, few, many or the class of an expanded clone; other rows omit it.

J: TRBJ2-2
D: -
V: TRBV9
size: few
DNA: TGTGCCGGGGCAACGCAGGACACCGGGGAGCTGTTTTTT
CDR3: CAGATQDTGELFF

J: TRBJ2-3
D: -
V: TRBV7-2
size: -
DNA: TGTGCCAGCAGCTTAGTTGTGCAAGATACGCAGTATTTT
CDR3: CASSLVVQDTQYF

J: TRBJ2-3
D: TRBD2
V: TRBV11-3
size: -
DNA: TGTGCCAGCAGCTTAGCCGGGACTAGCGGGAGCACAGATACGCAGTATTTT
CDR3: CASSLAGTSGSTDTQYF

J: TRBJ2-4
D: TRBD1
V: TRBV19
size: -
DNA: TGTGCCAGTAGTCCCACCGGGACAGGGAAAAACATTCAGTACTTC
CDR3: CASSPTGTGKNIQYF

J: TRBJ2-3
D: TRBD2
V: TRBV5-1
size: -
DNA: TGCGCCAGCAGCTTGCGGGGCGGACAGCGGGAGACGCTTGGGGCAGATACGCAGTATTTT
CDR3: CASSLRGGQRETLGADTQYF

J: TRBJ1-2
D: TRBD1
V: TRBV28
size: -
DNA: TGTGCCAGCAGTTCACAAGGACAGGGTCCTGGCTACACCTTC
CDR3: CASSSQGQGPGYTF

J: TRBJ2-1
D: TRBD2
V: TRBV5-4
size: -
DNA: TGTGCCAGCAGCTTGGGTCGGGGACTAGAGCAGTTCTTC
CDR3: CASSLGRGLEQFF

J: TRBJ2-7
D: TRBD2
V: TRBV6-1
size: -
DNA: TGTGCCAGCAGTGAAAAGAGCGGGAGGGCCTACGAGCAGTACTTC
CDR3: CASSEKSGRAYEQYF

J: TRBJ2-5
D: -
V: TRBV5-5
size: -
DNA: TGTGCCAGCAGCTTGGGTCTAGCGAAAGAGACCCAGTACTTC
CDR3: CASSLGLAKETQYF

J: TRBJ1-1
D: -
V: TRBV5-1
size: -
DNA: TGCGCCAGCAGCTTGAGTTTCGGGCAGCTCTTGAACACTGAAGCTTTCTTT
CDR3: CASSLSFGQLLNTEAFF

J: TRBJ1-1
D: -
V: TRBV30
size: -
DNA: TGTGCCTGGAAGTTGAGGGCAGGAAAGGTCACTGAAGCTTTCTTT
CDR3: CAWKLRAGKVTEAFF

J: TRBJ2-7
D: -
V: TRBV28
size: medium-sized
DNA: TGTGCCAGCAATCCGGGCCTTGGATACTACGAGCAGTACTTC
CDR3: CASNPGLGYYEQYF

J: TRBJ1-6
D: -
V: TRBV12-5
size: -
DNA: TGTGCTAGCCACGACAGCTCCTATAATTCACCCCTCCACTTT
CDR3: CASHDSSYNSPLHF